This T cell receptor beta chain was found in a study of CD8 T cells in Susac syndrome. Study-wide findings and caveats: It was acknowledged in the study that the number of individuals who were included in its TCR sequencing and HLA analysis was relatively small.

Negative magnetic isolation gave CD8+ and CD4+ cells; FACS enriched CD8+ TEMRA. This clonotype was seen only once. What it recognizes is unknown. This CDR3 contains 18 residues. With V trimmed by 1 base and J by 1 base, 10 bases remained unmatched. The germline gives CDR1 SGHRS, CDR2 YFSETQ. RNA in amounts of roughly 0.5 to 1 ug was reverse transcribed with random hexamers. Amplification of TCR beta CDR3 spanned 54 Vbeta and 13 Jbeta via immunoSEQ multiplex PCR. TCRdb passed the immunoSEQ multiplex PCR reads through MiXCR, listing each CDR3 protein once. The table lists a few hundred thousand distinct CDR3 sequences, 94% of them singletons, with about 0.15% in the top ten.

Specimen: CD4+ T cells from PBMCs. The rearrangement links TRBV5-1 to TRBJ2-5; 10 nucleotides align to TRBD1. This clonotype was sampled from a human donor with Susac syndrome. CDR3 region: CASSLRPPGTGVQETQYF. DNA for the CDR3: TGCGCCAGCAGCTTGAGACCCCCCGGGACAGGGGTCCAAGAGACCCAGTACTTC. Full variable domain (outside the CDR3, taken from reference TRBV5-1 and TRBJ2-5): KAGVTQTPRYLIKTRGQQVTLSCSPISGHRSVSWYQQTPGQGLQFLFEYFSETQRNKGNFPGRFSGRQFSNSRSEMNVSTLELGDSALYLCASSLRPPGTGVQETQYFGPGTRLLVL.